This entry is about one T cell receptor (beta chain). Its specificity is unknown. The PCR made use of 60 Vbeta and 13 Jbeta primers. Assay used: immunoSEQ multiplex PCR; TCRdb lists only in-frame clones, some missing. The data contain more than 50,000 clones, roughly 70% of them singletons. These data belong to a study of cytomegalovirus exposure and HLA in healthy donors. J gave up 5 bases and V 2 bases, and 9 bases lay outside the gene matches. This CDR3 comprises 17 residues. Germline CDR1 reads SGHVS; CDR2 reads FNYEAQ. Study-level results: An analysis was carried out at a later point. It showed that HLA-associated TCR beta chains were more clonally expanded than equally common non-associated chains.

This chain connects TRBV7-6 to TRBJ2-3; 11 nucleotides line up with TRBD2. This clonotype originated in a man in his fifties or sixties in good health and CMV-seropositive. The sample consisted of PBMCs. For the CDR3, the DNA is TGTGCCAGCAGCTTATCGGGGCTAGCGGGGGGCCGAGATACGCAGTATTTT. This codes for CASSLSGLAGGRDTQYF. The whole variable domain, remainder taken from reference TRBV7-6 and TRBJ2-3, is GAGVSQSPRYKVTKRGQDVALRCDPISGHVSLYWYRQALGQGPEFLTYFNYEAQQDKSGLPNDRFSAERPEGSISTLTIQRTEQRDSAMYRCASSLSGLAGGRDTQYFGPGTRLTVL.